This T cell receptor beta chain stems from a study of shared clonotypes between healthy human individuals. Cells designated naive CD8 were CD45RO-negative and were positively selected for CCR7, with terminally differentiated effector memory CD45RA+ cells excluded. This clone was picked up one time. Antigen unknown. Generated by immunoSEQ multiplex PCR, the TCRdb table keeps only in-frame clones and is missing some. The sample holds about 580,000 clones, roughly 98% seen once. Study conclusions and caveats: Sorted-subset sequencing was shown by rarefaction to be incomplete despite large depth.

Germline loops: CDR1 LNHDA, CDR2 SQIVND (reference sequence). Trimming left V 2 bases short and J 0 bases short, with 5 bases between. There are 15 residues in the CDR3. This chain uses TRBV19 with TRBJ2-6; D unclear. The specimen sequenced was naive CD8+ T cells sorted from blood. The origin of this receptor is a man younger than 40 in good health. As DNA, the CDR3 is TGTGCCAGTAGTATAATAGGCTCTGGGGCCAACGTCCTGACTTTC. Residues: CASSIIGSGANVLTF.